This TCR beta chain appears in the sequencing data of a study of blood T cell repertoires in COVID-19. Study-wide context: Sites in the United States, Italy and Spain provided acute and convalescent COVID-19 samples. PBMCs, B-cell-depleted T cells, or T cells provided the cDNA or gDNA that made up the material.

Clones were sequenced by immunoSEQ multiplex PCR, and TCRdb holds only the in-frame ones, with some missing. This sample has roughly 220,000 clones; around 89% occur once, and the top ten carry about 2.4%. The V gene lost 0 bases and the J gene lost 4 bases, with 4 bases spanning the gap. CDR1 is ENHRY and CDR2 is SYGVKD in the germline V gene. The CDR3 length is 12 residues. Recovered participants had two consecutive negative NP/OP PCR tests, healthcare professional clearance, or symptom resolution. The clonotype comes from a woman aged 25-40 years who had recovered from COVID-19. The gene calls are TRBV10-3 and TRBJ2-7; D ambiguous. Source material: PBMCs or T cells enriched from blood (not recorded which). The CDR3 protein is CAISESGYEQYF. The CDR3 region has the DNA TGTGCCATCAGTGAGTCCGGGTACGAGCAGTACTTC.